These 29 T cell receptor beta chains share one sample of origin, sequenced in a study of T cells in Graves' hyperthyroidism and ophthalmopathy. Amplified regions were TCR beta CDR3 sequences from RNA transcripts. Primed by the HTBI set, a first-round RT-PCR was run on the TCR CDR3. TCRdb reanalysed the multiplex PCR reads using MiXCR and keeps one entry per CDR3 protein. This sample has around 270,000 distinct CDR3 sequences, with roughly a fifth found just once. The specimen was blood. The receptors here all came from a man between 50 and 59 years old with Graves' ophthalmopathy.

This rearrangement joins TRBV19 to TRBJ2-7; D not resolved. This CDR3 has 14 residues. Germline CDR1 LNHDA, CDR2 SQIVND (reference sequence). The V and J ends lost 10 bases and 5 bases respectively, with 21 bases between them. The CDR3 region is CATSPVAGGHEQYF. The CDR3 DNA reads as TGTGCCACCAGCCCGGTCGCAGGTGGCCACGAGCAGTACTTC.

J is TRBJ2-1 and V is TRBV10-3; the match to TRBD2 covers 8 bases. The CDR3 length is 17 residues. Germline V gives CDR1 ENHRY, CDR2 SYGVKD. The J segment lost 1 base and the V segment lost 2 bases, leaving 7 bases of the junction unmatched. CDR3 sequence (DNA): TGTGCCATCAGTGAGAGAGCGGGAGTAGGGTCCTACAATGAGCAGTTCTTC. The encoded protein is CAISERAGVGSYNEQFF.

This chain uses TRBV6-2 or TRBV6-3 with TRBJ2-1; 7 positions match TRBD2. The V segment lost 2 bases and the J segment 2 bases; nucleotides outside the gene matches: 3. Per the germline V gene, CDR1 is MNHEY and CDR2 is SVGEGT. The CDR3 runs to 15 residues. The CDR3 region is CASSYGGSPYNEQFF. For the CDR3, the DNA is TGTGCCAGCAGTTACGGCGGGAGTCCCTACAATGAGCAGTTCTTC.

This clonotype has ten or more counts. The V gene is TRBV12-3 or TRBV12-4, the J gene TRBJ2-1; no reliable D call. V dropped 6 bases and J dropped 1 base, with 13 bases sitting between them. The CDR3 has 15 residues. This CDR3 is CASSHRRRSYNEQFF. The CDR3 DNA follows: TGTGCCAGCAGCCACAGACGACGGTCCTACAATGAGCAGTTCTTC.

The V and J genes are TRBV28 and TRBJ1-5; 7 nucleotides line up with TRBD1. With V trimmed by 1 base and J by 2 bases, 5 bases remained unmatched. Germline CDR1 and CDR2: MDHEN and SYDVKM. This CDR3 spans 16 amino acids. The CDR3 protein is CASSLLGGQGNQPQHF. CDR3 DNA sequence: TGTGCCAGCAGTTTATTAGGGGGCCAGGGCAATCAGCCCCAGCATTTT.

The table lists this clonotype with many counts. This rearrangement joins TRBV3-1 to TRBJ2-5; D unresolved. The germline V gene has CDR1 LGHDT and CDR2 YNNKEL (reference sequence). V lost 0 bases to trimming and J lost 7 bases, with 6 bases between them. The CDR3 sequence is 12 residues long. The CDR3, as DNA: TGTGCCAGCAGCCAAGATAGAAGGACCCAGTACTTC. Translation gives CASSQDRRTQYF.

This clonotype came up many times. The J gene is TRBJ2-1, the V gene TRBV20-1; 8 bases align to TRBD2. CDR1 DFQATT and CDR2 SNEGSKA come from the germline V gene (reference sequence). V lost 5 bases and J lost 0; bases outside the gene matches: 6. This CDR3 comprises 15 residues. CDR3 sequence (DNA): TGCAGTGCTCTTTTAAGCGGGAGCTCCTACAATGAGCAGTTCTTC. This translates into CSALLSGSSYNEQFF.

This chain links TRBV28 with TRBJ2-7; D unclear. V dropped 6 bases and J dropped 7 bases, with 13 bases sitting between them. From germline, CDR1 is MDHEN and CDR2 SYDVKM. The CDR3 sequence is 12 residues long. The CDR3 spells CASSLDGGEQYF. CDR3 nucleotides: TGTGCCAGCAGCCTTGATGGTGGTGAGCAGTACTTC.

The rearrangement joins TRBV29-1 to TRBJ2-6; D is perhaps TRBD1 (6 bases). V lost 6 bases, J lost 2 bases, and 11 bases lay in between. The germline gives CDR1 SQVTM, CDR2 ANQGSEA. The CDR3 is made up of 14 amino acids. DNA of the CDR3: TGCAGCGTCCGTGGACAGCCTGGGGCCAACGTCCTGACTTTC. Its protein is CSVRGQPGANVLTF.

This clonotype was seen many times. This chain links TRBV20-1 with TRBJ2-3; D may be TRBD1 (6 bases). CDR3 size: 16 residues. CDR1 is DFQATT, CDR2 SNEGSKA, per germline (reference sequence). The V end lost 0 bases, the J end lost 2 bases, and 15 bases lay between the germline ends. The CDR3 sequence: CSARDRDRPLTDTQYF. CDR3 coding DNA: TGCAGTGCTAGAGACCGAGACAGGCCTCTCACAGATACGCAGTATTTT.

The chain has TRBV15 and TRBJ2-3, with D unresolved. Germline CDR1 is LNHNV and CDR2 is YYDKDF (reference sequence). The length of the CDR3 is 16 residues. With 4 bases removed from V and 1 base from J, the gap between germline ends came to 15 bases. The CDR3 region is CATSTRRVHGTDTQYF. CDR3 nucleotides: TGTGCCACCAGCACCCGACGAGTTCATGGCACAGATACGCAGTATTTT. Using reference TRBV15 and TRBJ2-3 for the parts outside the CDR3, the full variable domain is DAMVIQNPRYQVTQFGKPVTLSCSQTLNHNVMYWYQQKSSQAPKLLFHYYDKDFNNEADTPDNFQSRRPNTSFCFLDIRSPGLGDTAMYLCATSTRRVHGTDTQYFGPGTRLTVL.

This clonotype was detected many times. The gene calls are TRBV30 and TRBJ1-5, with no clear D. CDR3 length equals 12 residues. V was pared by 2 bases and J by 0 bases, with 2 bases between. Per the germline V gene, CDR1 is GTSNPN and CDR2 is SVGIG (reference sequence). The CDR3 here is CAWSSSNQPQHF. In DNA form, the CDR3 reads TGTGCCTGGAGTAGTAGCAATCAGCCCCAGCATTTT.

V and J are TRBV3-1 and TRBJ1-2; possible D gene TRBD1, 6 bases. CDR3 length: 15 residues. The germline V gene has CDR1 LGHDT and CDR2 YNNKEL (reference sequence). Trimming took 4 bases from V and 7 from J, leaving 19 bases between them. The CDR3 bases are TGTGCCAGCAGCCCTCGGGTAGGGGGAGAACTTGGCTACACCTTC. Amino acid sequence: CASSPRVGGELGYTF.

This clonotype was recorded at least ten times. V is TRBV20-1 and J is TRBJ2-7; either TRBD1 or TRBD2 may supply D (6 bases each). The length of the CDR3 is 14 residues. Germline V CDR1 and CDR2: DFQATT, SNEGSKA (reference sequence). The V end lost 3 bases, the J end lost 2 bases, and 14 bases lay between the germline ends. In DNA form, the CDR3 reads TGCAGTGCTAGCAAGGGGGGTAGGACCTACGAGCAGTACTTC. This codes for CSASKGGRTYEQYF.

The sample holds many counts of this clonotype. The CDR3 region has the DNA TGTGCCAGCAGCCTAGCGGAAGAGACCCAGTACTTC. As protein: CASSLAEETQYF. V and J are TRBV28 and TRBJ2-5; 7 bases line up with TRBD2. J lost 3 bases, V lost 6 bases, and 1 base had no gene match. CDR3 length equals 12 residues. Germline assignment: CDR1 MDHEN and CDR2 SYDVKM.

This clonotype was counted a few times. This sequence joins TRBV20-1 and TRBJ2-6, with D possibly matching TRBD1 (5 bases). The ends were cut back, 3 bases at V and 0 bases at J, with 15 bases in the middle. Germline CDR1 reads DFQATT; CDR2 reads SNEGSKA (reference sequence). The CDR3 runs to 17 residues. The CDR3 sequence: CSASLGQGSSGANVLTF. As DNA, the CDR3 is TGCAGTGCTAGCTTAGGGCAGGGAAGCTCTGGGGCCAACGTCCTGACTTTC.

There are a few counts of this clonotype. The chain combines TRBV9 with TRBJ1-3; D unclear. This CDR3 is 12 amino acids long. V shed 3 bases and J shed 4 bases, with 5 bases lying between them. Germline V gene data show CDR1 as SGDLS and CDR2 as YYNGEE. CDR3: CASSGSGNTIYF. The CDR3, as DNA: TGTGCCAGCAGCGGATCCGGAAACACCATATATTTT.

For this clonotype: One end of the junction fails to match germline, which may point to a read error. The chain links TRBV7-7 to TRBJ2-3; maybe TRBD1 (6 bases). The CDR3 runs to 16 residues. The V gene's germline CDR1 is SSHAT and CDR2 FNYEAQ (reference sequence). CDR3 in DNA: TGTGCTAGCAGCCCCGGACAGAGAGCTAGCACAGATACGCAGTATTTT. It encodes CASSPGQRASTDTQYF.

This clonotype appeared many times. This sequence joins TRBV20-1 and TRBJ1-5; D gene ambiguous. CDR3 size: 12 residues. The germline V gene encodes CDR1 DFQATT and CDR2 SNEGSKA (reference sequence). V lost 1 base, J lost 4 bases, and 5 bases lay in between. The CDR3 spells CSARVANQPQHF. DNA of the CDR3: TGCAGTGCTAGAGTGGCAAATCAGCCCCAGCATTTT.

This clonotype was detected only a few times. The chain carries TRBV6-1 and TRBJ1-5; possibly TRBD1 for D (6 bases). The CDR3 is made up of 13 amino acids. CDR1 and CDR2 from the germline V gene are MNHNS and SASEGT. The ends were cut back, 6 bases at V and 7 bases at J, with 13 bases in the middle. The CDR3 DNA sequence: TGTGCCAGCAGCAGACAGGCGGGGCAGCCCCAGCATTTT. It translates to CASSRQAGQPQHF.

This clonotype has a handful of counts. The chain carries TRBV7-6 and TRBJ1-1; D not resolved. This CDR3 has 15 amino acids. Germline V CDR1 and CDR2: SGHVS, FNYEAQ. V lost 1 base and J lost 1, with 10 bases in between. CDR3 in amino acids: CASSLVVHPNTEAFF. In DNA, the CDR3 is TGTGCCAGCAGCTTAGTCGTACATCCGAACACTGAAGCTTTCTTT.

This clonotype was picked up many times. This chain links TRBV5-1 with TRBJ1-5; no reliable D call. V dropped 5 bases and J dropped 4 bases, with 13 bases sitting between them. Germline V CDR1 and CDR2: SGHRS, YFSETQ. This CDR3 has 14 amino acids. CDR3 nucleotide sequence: TGCGCCAGCAGATTTTACCGGGCTAATCAGCCCCAGCATTTT. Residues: CASRFYRANQPQHF.

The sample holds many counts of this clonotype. The CDR3 DNA follows: TGTGCCAGCAGTGAAGCGGCGGCCTGGGGTCAGCCCCAGCATTTT. This codes for CASSEAAAWGQPQHF. This chain connects TRBV6-1 to TRBJ1-5; D uncertain. V lost 0 bases to trimming and J lost 6 bases, with 12 bases between them. Germline V CDR1 and CDR2: MNHNS, SASEGT. The CDR3 totals 15 residues.

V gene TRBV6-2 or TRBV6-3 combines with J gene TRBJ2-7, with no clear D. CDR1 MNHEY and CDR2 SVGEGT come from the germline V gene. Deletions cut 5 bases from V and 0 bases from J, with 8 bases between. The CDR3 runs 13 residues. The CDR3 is CASSLVDSYEQYF. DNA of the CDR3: TGTGCCAGCAGTCTAGTGGACTCCTACGAGCAGTACTTC.

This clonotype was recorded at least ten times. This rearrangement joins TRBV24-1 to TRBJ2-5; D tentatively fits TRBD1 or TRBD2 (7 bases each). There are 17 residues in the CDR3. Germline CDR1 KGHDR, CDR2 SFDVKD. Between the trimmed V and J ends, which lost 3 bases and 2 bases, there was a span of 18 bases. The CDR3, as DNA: TGTGCCACCAGTGATGCGGTAGGGAGGGGGCTTCAAGAGACCCAGTACTTC. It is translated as CATSDAVGRGLQETQYF.

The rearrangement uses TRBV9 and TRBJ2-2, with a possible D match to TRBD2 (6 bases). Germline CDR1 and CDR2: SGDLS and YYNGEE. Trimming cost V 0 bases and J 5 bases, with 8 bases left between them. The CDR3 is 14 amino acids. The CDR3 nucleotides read TGTGCCAGCAGCGTAGCACTAGCAACCGGGGAGCTGTTTTTT. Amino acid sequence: CASSVALATGELFF. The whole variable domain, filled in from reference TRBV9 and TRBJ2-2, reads DSGVTQTPKHLITATGQRVTLRCSPRSGDLSVYWYQQSLDQGLQFLIQYYNGEERAKGNILERFSAQQFPDLHSELNLSSLELGDSALYFCASSVALATGELFFGEGSRLTVL.

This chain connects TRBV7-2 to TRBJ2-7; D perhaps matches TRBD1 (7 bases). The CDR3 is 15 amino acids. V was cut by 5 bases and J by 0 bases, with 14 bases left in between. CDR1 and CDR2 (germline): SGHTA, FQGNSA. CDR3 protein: CASSPQGGGSYEQYF. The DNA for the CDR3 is TGTGCCAGCAGCCCCCAGGGGGGCGGCTCCTACGAGCAGTACTTC.

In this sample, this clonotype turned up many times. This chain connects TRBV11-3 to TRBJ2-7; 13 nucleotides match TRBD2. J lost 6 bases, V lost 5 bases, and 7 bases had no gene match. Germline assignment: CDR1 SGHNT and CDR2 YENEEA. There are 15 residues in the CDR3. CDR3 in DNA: TGTGCCAGCAGCGCGGGACTAGCGGGGCCCTCCGAGCAGTACTTC. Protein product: CASSAGLAGPSEQYF.

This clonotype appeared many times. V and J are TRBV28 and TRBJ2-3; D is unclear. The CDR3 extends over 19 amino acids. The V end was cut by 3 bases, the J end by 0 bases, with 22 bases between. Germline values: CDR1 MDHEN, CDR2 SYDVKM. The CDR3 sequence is CASSFLISDGAASTDTQYF. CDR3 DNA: TGTGCCAGCAGTTTCCTCATCTCGGACGGAGCAGCTAGCACAGATACGCAGTATTTT. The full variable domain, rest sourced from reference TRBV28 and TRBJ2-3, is DVKVTQSSRYLVKRTGEKVFLECVQDMDHENMFWYRQDPGLGLRLIYFSYDVKMKEKGDIPEGYSVSREKKERFSLILESASTNQTSMYLCASSFLISDGAASTDTQYFGPGTRLTVL.